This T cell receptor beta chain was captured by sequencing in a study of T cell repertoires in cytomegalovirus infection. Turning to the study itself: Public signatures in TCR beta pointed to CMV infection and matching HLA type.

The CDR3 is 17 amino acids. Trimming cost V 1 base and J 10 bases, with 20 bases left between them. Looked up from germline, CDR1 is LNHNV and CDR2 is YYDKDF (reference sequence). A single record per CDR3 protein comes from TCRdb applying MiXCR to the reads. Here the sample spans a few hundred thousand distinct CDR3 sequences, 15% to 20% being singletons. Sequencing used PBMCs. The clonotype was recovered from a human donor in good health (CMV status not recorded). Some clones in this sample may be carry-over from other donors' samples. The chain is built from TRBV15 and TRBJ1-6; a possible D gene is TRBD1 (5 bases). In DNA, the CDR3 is TGTGCCACCAGCAGAGGAGGTCTAAGGGACGATGGGTCACCCCTCCACTTT. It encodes CATSRGGLRDDGSPLHF. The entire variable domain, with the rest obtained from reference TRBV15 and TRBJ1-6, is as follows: DAMVIQNPRYQVTQFGKPVTLSCSQTLNHNVMYWYQQKSSQAPKLLFHYYDKDFNNEADTPDNFQSRRPNTSFCFLDIRSPGLGDTAMYLCATSRGGLRDDGSPLHFGNGTRLTVT.